The rows below give T cell receptor beta chains drawn from one sample of a study of T-cell reconstitution after alpha-beta-depleted transplantation in children. TCRdb re-called the PCR reads with MiXCR, one entry per CDR3 protein. The sample has about 310,000 distinct CDR3 sequences, around 25% seen once. The source was PBMCs, mostly from graft donor cells, collected 180 days after TCRalphabeta/CD19-depleted stem cell transplant. These receptor sequences come from a male patient younger than 18 who had a stem cell transplant for acute lymphoblastic leukemia, so the T cells may come from the graft donor. The CDR3 runs from the conserved cysteine through the conserved F or W. The D gene is left open where the match is weak. Only some rows state a clone size, as once, few, many or a class for expanded clones.

TRBD2	TRBJ2-5	TRBV6-1	many	TGTGCCAGCAGGCATATGCTGTTGGCGGGAGCAGAGACCCAGTACTTC	CASRHMLLAGAETQYF
-	TRBJ1-1	TRBV4-1	few	TGCGCCAGCAGCCAAGTCTCAAACGGGAACACTGAAGCTTTCTTT	CASSQVSNGNTEAFF
-	TRBJ1-4	TRBV13	-	TGTGCCAGCAGCCTAGGGGAGGAAAAACTGTTTTTT	CASSLGEEKLFF
TRBD2	TRBJ2-5	TRBV5-5	few	TGTGCCAGCAGCTTGGTTGGCGGACTAGTGTACGAGACCCAGTACTTC	CASSLVGGLVYETQYF
TRBD1	TRBJ1-3	TRBV11-2	-	TGTGCCAGCAGCTTTTTCCAGGGGGCTTACGACACCATATATTTT	CASSFFQGAYDTIYF
TRBD2	TRBJ2-7	TRBV20-1	-	TGCAGTGCTAGAAGTCCTAGCGGGGGCGAGCAGTACTTC	CSARSPSGGEQYF
-	TRBJ2-5	TRBV9	-	TGTGCCAGCAGCGTAGAAATGAGTTATCAGCCCCAGTACTTC	CASSVEMSYQPQYF
-	TRBJ2-1	TRBV2	few	TGTGCCAGCATTTGGAGTAGAAATGAGCAGTTCTTC	CASIWSRNEQFF
-	TRBJ1-2	TRBV4-1	many	TGCGCCAGCAGCCTCATTCGCGGGGATGGCTACACCTTC	CASSLIRGDGYTF
-	TRBJ2-4	TRBV18	-	TGTGCCAGCTCACCCGTCTTAGCCAAAAACATTCAGTACTTC	CASSPVLAKNIQYF
-	TRBJ2-1	TRBV11-3	-	TGTGCCAGCAGCTTAAGGTCGAGCTCCTACAATGAGCAGTTCTTC	CASSLRSSSYNEQFF
-	TRBJ2-7	TRBV19	-	TGTGCCAGAATATCAGGTGGACCCTCTCGCGGGCAGTACTTC	CARISGGPSRGQYF
TRBD2	TRBJ2-3	TRBV4-1	-	TGCGCCAGCAGCCACGCTAGCGGGTTTAGCACAGATACGCAGTATTTT	CASSHASGFSTDTQYF
TRBD1	TRBJ1-4	TRBV4-2	-	TGTGCCAGCAGCCAAGCCCCGGGTGGAGGGGGCCCAACTAATGAAAAACTGTTTTTT	CASSQAPGGGGPTNEKLFF
TRBD1	TRBJ2-7	TRBV7-9	few	TGTGCCAGCAGCCCTCGGGACAGGGGTTCCCCCCTCTTC	CASSPRDRGSPLF
-	TRBJ2-1	TRBV9	-	TGTGCCAGCAGCGTAGATCTTAAGGGCAATGAGCAGTTCTTC	CASSVDLKGNEQFF
-	TRBJ1-1	TRBV9	-	TGTGCCAGCAGCGTAGGCGATTTCGGCTACGGGTACACTGAAGCTTTCTTT	CASSVGDFGYGYTEAFF
-	TRBJ2-7	TRBV9	few	TGTGCCAGCAGCAGTAATCCCTCAAGCTCCTACGAGCAGTACTTC	CASSSNPSSSYEQYF
-	TRBJ2-3	TRBV6-5	-	TGTGCCAGCAGTTACTTCAGGCTTACAGATACGCAGTATTTT	CASSYFRLTDTQYF
TRBD1	TRBJ2-7	TRBV25-1	-	TGTGCCAGCAGTTCCACTCGGACAGGGGCCTACGAGCAGTACTTC	CASSSTRTGAYEQYF
-	TRBJ2-3	TRBV7-3	few	TGTGCCAGCAGCGCCGAACAGCTGCAGGGTACAGATACGCAGTATTTT	CASSAEQLQGTDTQYF
-	TRBJ2-3	TRBV7-6	few	TGTGCCAGCAGCTTATGGGTAGCGGAGCGCACAGATACGCAGTATTTT	CASSLWVAERTDTQYF
TRBD2	TRBJ2-1	TRBV20-1	-	TGCAGTGCTAGTCTGGGGACTAGCGGAAACAATGAGCAGTTCTTC	CSASLGTSGNNEQFF
-	TRBJ1-5	TRBV6-5	-	TGTGCCAGCAGTTACTCGTTACAGGTCCGTCAGCCCCAGCATTTT	CASSYSLQVRQPQHF
TRBD2	TRBJ2-7	TRBV9	many	TGTGCCAGCAGCGTAGGGACTAGCGGGAGAAGCGAGCAGTACTTC	CASSVGTSGRSEQYF
-	TRBJ2-3	TRBV18	-	TGTGCCAGCTCACCAACGCCCACAGATACGCAGTATTTT	CASSPTPTDTQYF
-	TRBJ1-1	TRBV20-1	-	TGCAGTGCTAGAGACGGGACCTCGCCCAGGGCTTTCTTT	CSARDGTSPRAFF
-	TRBJ1-3	TRBV6-1	few	TGTGCCACCCGGGACCTAAGTCGCTCTGGAAACACCATATATTTT	CATRDLSRSGNTIYF
TRBD1	TRBJ2-7	TRBV20-1	few	TGCAGTGCTAAGGTGGGACAGACCTACGAGCAGTACTTC	CSAKVGQTYEQYF
TRBD1	TRBJ2-5	TRBV11-2	-	TGTGCCAGCAGCTTAGTGGGACAGGTGCCCAGGGGGACCCAGTACTTC	CASSLVGQVPRGTQYF
-	TRBJ2-5	TRBV12-3/TRBV12-4	many	TGTGCCAGCAGTATCCTCCAAGAGACCCAGTACTTC	CASSILQETQYF
TRBD2	TRBJ2-1	TRBV6-5	few	TGTGCCAGCAGTTGGGTCTCCGGGACTAGATTAAAGCAGTTCTTC	CASSWVSGTRLKQFF
TRBD1	TRBJ1-1	TRBV5-1	many	TGCGCCAGCAGCTTGCGACAGGGGGAGAACACTGAAGCTTTCTTT	CASSLRQGENTEAFF
TRBD2	TRBJ2-3	TRBV7-9	-	TGTGCCAGGGGGACTAGTCAGGCAGATACGCAGTATTTT	CARGTSQADTQYF
-	TRBJ1-1	TRBV2	-	TGTGCCAGCATGGGGGGACGGACGAACACTGAAGCTTTCTTT	CASMGGRTNTEAFF
-	TRBJ2-1	TRBV27	-	TGTGCCAGCAGTATTTCCCTGACAGGCGAGCAGTTCTTC	CASSISLTGEQFF
-	TRBJ2-2	TRBV16	few	TGTGCCAGCAGCCCCACTAGCAGAAACACCGGGGAGCTGTTTTTT	CASSPTSRNTGELFF
TRBD1	TRBJ1-1	TRBV5-1	-	TGCGCCAGCAGCTTGCAGGCAGGGACAGGGGGCTTTGGCACTGAAGCTTTCTTT	CASSLQAGTGGFGTEAFF
TRBD2	TRBJ2-3	TRBV18	-	TGTGCCAGCTCACCCCTCAGGAGGGAGGGGTTCACAGATACGCAGTATTTT	CASSPLRREGFTDTQYF
TRBD1	TRBJ2-7	TRBV27	-	TGTGCCAGCAGTTTACAGGGGGTCCACGAGCAGTACTTC	CASSLQGVHEQYF
-	TRBJ2-2	TRBV10-2	once	TGCGCCAGCAGGGGGGGAGACGACACCGGGGAGCTGTTTTTT	CASRGGDDTGELFF
-	TRBJ1-6	TRBV5-1	-	TGCGCCAGCAGCTTGGGGCCCCGGACAGAAAGTTCACCCCTCCACTTT	CASSLGPRTESSPLHF
TRBD2	TRBJ2-5	TRBV9	few	TGTGCCAGCAGCGTAGGTTCGATCCGGGAAGGTCCGGAGGGAGGGCCGAGGGGGACCCAGTACTTC	CASSVGSIREGPEGGPRGTQYF
-	TRBJ2-7	TRBV5-1	many	TGCGCCAGCAGCTTCGGCTCCTACGAGCAGTACTTC	CASSFGSYEQYF